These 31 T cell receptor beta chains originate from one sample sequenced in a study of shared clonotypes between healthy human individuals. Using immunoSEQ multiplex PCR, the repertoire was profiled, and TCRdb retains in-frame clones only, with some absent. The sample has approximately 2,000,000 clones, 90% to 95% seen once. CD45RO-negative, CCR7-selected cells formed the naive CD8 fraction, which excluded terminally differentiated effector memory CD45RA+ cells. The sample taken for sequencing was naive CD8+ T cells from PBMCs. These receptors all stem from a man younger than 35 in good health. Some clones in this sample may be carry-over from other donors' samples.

The CDR3 spells CASSESPGPRWGYTF. CDR3 DNA sequence: TGCGCCAGCAGCGAGAGCCCGGGCCCCAGATGGGGCTACACCTTC. This chain connects TRBV5-1 to TRBJ1-2; D unresolved. Germline V lookup: CDR1 SGHRS, CDR2 YFSETQ. CDR3 length: 15 amino acids. The ends were cut back, 4 bases at V and 8 bases at J, with 21 bases in the middle.

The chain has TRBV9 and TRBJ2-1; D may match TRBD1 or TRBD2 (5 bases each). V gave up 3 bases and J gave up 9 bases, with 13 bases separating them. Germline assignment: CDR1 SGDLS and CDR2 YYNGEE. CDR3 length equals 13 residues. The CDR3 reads CASSGGAASEQFF. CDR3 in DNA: TGTGCCAGCAGCGGAGGGGCAGCCTCTGAGCAGTTCTTC. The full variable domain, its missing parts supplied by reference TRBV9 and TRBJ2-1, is DSGVTQTPKHLITATGQRVTLRCSPRSGDLSVYWYQQSLDQGLQFLIQYYNGEERAKGNILERFSAQQFPDLHSELNLSSLELGDSALYFCASSGGAASEQFFGPGTRLTVL.

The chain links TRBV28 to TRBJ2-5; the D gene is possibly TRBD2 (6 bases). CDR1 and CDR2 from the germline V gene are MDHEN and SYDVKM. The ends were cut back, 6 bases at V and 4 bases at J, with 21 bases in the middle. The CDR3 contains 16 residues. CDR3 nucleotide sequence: TGTGCCAGCAGCTTCTCGACGGGACCGCGGGGAGAGACCCAGTACTTC. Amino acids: CASSFSTGPRGETQYF.

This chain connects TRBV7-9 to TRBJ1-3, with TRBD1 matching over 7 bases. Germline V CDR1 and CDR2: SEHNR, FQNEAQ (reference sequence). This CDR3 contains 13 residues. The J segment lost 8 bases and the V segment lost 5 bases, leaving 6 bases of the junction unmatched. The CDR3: CASSGTGEYTIYF. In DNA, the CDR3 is TGTGCCAGCAGCGGCACAGGGGAGTACACCATATATTTT.

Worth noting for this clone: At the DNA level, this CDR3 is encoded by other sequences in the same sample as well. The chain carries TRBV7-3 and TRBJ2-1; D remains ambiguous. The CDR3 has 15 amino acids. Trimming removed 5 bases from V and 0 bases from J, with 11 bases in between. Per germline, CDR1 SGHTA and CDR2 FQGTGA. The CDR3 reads CASSLDGSSYNEQFF. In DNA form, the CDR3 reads TGTGCCAGCAGCCTGGACGGGTCCTCCTACAATGAGCAGTTCTTC.

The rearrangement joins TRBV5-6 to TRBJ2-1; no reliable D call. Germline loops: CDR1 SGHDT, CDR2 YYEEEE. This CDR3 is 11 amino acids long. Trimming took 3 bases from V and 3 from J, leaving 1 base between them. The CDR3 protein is CASSYYNEQFF. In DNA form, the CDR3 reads TGTGCCAGCAGCTACTACAATGAGCAGTTCTTC.

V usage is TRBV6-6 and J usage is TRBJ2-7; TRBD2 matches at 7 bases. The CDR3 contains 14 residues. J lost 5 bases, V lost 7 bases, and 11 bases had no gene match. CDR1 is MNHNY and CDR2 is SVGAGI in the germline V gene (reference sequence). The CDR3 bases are TGTGCCAGCATCAACCCCCTGGGGGGGGACGAGCAGTACTTC. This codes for CASINPLGGDEQYF.

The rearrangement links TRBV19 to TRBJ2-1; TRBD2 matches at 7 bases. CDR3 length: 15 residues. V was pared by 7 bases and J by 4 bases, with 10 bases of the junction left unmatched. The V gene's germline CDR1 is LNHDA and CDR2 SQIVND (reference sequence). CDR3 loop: CASKLGPSGYNEQFF. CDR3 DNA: TGTGCCAGTAAACTGGGCCCTAGCGGATACAATGAGCAGTTCTTC.

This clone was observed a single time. CDR3 coding DNA: TGTGCCAGCAGTTGGGGCCTAAGAGGGGCCTACGAGCAGTACTTC. Its protein product is CASSWGLRGAYEQYF. The chain employs TRBV6-5 and TRBJ2-7; D is possibly TRBD1 or TRBD2 (5 bases each). Trimming stripped 4 bases from V and 2 bases from J, with 15 bases between. This CDR3 is built from 15 residues. Germline CDR1 and CDR2: MNHEY and SVGAGI.

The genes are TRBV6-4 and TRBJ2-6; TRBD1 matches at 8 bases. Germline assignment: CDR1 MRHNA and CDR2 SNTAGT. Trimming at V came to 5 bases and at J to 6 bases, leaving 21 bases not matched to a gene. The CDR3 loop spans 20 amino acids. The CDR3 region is CASSSSPPQGGLCLANVLTF. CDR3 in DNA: TGTGCCAGCAGTTCCTCGCCGCCACAGGGGGGCTTATGTTTGGCCAACGTCCTGACTTTC.

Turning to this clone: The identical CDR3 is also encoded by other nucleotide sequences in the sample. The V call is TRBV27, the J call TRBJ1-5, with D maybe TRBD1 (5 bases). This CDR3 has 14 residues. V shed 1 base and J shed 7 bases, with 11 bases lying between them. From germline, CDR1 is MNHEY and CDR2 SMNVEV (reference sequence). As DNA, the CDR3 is TGTGCCAGCAGTTTATTGGGCAGGGACCAGCCCCAGCATTTT. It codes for CASSLLGRDQPQHF.

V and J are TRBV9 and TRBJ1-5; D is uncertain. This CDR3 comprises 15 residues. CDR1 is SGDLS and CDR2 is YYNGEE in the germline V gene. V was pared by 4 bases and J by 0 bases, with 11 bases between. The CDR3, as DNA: TGTGCCAGCAGCCCCTCATCTGGTAGCAATCAGCCCCAGCATTTT. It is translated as CASSPSSGSNQPQHF.

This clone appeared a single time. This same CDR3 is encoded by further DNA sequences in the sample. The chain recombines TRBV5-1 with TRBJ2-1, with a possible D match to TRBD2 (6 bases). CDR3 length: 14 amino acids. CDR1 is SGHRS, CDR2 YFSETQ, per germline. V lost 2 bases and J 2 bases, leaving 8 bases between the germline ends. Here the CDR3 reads CASSLGGPYNEQFF. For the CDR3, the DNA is TGCGCCAGCAGCTTAGGAGGGCCCTACAATGAGCAGTTCTTC.

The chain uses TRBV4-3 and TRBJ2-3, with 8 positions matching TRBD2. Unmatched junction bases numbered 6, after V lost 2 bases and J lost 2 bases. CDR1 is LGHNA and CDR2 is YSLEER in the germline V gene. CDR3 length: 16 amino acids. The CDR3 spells CASSQTLADHTDTQYF. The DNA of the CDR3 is TGCGCCAGCAGCCAAACACTAGCGGATCACACAGATACGCAGTATTTT.

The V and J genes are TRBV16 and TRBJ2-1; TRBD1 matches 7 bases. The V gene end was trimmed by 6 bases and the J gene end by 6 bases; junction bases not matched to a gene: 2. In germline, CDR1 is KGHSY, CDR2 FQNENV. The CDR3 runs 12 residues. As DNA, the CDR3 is TGTGCCAGCAGTCCAGGGGGCAATGAGCAGTTCTTC. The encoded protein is CASSPGGNEQFF.

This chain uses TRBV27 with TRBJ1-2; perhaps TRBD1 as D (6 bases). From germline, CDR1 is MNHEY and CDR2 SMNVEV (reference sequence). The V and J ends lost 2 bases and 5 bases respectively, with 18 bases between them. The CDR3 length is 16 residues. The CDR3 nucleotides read TGTGCCAGCAGTTTAATATGGGGGGCGGACTGGTATGGCTACACCTTC. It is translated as CASSLIWGADWYGYTF.

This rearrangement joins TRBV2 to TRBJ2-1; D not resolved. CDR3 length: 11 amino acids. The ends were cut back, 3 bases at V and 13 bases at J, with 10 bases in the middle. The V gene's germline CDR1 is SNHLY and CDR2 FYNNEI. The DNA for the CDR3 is TGTGCCAGCAGTGAGAACCCTGGACAGTTCTTC. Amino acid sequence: CASSENPGQFF. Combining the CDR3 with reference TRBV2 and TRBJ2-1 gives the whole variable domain EPEVTQTPSHQVTQMGQEVILRCVPISNHLYFYWYRQILGQKVEFLVSFYNNEISEKSEIFDDQFSVERPDGSNFTLKIRSTKLEDSAMYFCASSENPGQFFGPGTRLTVL.

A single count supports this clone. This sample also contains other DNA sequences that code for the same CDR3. The CDR3 protein is CASSRQGAGNTIYF. CDR3 nucleotides: TGTGCCAGCAGTCGGCAGGGGGCGGGAAACACCATATATTTT. This chain uses TRBV27 with TRBJ1-3, with 8 nucleotides matching TRBD1. From germline, CDR1 is MNHEY and CDR2 SMNVEV (reference sequence). With V trimmed by 5 bases and J by 4 bases, 4 bases remained unmatched. The CDR3 loop spans 14 amino acids.

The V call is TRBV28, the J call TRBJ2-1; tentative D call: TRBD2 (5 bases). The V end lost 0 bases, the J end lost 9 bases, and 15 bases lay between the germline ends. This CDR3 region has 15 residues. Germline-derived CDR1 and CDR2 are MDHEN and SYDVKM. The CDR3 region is CASSLWSDSVGEQFF. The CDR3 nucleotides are TGTGCCAGCAGTTTATGGTCCGATAGCGTTGGTGAGCAGTTCTTC. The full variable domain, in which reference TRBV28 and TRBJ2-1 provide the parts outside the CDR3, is DVKVTQSSRYLVKRTGEKVFLECVQDMDHENMFWYRQDPGLGLRLIYFSYDVKMKEKGDIPEGYSVSREKKERFSLILESASTNQTSMYLCASSLWSDSVGEQFFGPGTRLTVL.

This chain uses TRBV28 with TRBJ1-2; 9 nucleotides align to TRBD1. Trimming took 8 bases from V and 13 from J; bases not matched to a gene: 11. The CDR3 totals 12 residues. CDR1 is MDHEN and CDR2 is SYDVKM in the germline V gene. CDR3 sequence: CASEEGQGDVTF. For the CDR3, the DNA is TGTGCCAGCGAGGAGGGACAGGGAGATGTCACCTTC.

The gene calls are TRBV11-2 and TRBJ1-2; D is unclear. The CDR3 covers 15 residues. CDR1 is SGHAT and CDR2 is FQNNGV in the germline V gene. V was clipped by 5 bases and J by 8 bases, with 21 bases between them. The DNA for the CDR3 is TGTGCCAGCAGCCCCCAAGCGGGAGGCTCCGGGGGCTACACCTTC. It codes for CASSPQAGGSGGYTF. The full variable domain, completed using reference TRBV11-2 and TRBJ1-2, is EAGVAQSPRYKIIEKRQSVAFWCNPISGHATLYWYQQILGQGPKLLIQFQNNGVVDDSQLPKDRFSAERLKGVDSTLKIQPAKLEDSAVYLCASSPQAGGSGGYTFGSGTRLTVV.

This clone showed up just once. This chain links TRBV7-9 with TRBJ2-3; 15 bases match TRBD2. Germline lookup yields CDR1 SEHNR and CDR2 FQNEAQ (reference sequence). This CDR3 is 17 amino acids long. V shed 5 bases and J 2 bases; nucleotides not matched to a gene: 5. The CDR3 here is CASSPRTSGRATDTQYF. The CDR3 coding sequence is TGTGCCAGCAGCCCGAGGACTAGCGGGAGGGCCACAGATACGCAGTATTTT.

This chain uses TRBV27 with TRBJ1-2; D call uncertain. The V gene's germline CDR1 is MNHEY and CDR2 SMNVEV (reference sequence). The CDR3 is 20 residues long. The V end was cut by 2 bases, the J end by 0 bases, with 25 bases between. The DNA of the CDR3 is TGTGCCAGCAGTTTAATAAGGTGGACTGGGTATGTCATGGCTAACTATGGCTACACCTTC. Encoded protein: CASSLIRWTGYVMANYGYTF.

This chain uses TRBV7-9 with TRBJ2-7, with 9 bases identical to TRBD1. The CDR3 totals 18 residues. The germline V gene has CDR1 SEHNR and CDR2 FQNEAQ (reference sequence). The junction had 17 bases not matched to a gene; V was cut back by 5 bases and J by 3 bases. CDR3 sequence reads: CASSPPKGADRGDYEQYF. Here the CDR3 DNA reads TGTGCCAGCAGCCCACCCAAGGGGGCGGACAGGGGTGACTACGAGCAGTACTTC.

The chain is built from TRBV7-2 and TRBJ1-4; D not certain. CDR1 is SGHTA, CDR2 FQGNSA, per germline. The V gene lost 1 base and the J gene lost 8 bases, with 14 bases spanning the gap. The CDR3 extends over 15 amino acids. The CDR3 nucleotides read TGTGCCAGCAGCTTAGTTATCCGGGTCGGAGAAAAACTGTTTTTT. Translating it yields CASSLVIRVGEKLFF.

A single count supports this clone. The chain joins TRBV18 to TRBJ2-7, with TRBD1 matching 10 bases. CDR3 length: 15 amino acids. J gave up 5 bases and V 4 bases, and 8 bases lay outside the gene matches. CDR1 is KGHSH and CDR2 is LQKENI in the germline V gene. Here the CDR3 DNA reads TGTGCCAGCTCACGGACAGGGGGTCCCTTACACGAGCAGTACTTC. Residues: CASSRTGGPLHEQYF.

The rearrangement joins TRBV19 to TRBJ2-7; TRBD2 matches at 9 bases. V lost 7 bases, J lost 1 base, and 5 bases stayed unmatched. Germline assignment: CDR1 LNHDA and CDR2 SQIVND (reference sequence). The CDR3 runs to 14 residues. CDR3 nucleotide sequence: TGTGCCAGTATTAGCGGGAGCCCATCCTACGAGCAGTACTTC. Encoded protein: CASISGSPSYEQYF.

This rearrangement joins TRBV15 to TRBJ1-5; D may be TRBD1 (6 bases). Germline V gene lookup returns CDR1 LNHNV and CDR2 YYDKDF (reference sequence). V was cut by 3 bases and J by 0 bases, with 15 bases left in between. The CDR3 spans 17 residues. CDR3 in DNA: TGTGCCACCAGCAGCCGGACAGTAAAATATAGCAATCAGCCCCAGCATTTT. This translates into CATSSRTVKYSNQPQHF.

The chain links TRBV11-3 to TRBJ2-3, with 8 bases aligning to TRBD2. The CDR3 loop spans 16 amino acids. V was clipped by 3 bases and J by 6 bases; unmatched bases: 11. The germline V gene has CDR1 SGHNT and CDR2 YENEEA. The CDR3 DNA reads TGTGCCAGCAGCTTGGGGACCAGCGGGAGTGGGGATACGCAGTATTTT. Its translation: CASSLGTSGSGDTQYF.

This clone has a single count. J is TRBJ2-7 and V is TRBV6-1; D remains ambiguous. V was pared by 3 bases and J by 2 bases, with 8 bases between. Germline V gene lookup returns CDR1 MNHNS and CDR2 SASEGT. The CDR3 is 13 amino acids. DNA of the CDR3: TGTGCCAGCAGTGAGGCTAGGACCTACGAGCAGTACTTC. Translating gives CASSEARTYEQYF.

CDR3 residues: CASSQGLGVAGVGELFF. The CDR3, as DNA: TGTGCCAGCAGCCAAGGTCTCGGGGTAGCGGGAGTTGGGGAGCTGTTTTTT. The V call is TRBV4-2, the J call TRBJ2-2; TRBD2 matches 9 bases. The CDR3 has 17 residues. Losses at the gene ends were 1 base for V and 8 bases for J; bases not matched to a gene: 11. Germline values: CDR1 LGHNA, CDR2 YNFKEQ.